This TCR beta chain was identified in a study of cytomegalovirus exposure and HLA in healthy donors. Notes on this clone: Antigen specificity is unknown.

The PCR employed 60 Vbeta primers together with 13 Jbeta primers. The protocol was immunoSEQ multiplex PCR, while the TCRdb copy is restricted to in-frame clones and leaves out a portion. The sample lists some 85,000 clones; 75% to 80% were seen once. Study-wide results and limits: Productive status was seen about 90% or about 30% of the time for most TCR beta V segments in an earlier analysis.

The sequenced material came from PBMCs. The receptor was derived from a man aged 30 to 45 in good health and CMV-seronegative.

Here the CDR3 DNA reads TGTGCCAGCAGCTTAGCGGCATTAACTAGCGGGGGGGCTTTCCACGAGCAGTACTTC. Protein sequence: CASSLAALTSGGAFHEQYF. The chain uses TRBV7-9 and TRBJ2-7; 13 bases line up with TRBD2. Germline V CDR1 and CDR2: SEHNR, FQNEAQ (reference sequence). This CDR3 contains 19 residues. V lost 0 bases, J lost 5 bases, and 13 bases stayed unmatched. Supplemented by reference TRBV7-9 and TRBJ2-7, the full variable domain reads DTGVSQNPRHKITKRGQNVTFRCDPISEHNRLYWYRQTLGQGPEFLTYFQNEAQLEKSRLLSDRFSAERPKGSFSTLEIQRTEQGDSAMYLCASSLAALTSGGAFHEQYFGPGTRLTVT.